This T cell receptor beta chain came from a study of blood T cell repertoires in COVID-19. Looking at the study overall: Acute and convalescent COVID-19 specimens originated in the United States, Italy and Spain. Nucleic acid was either cDNA or gDNA, and it came from T cells, B-cell-depleted T cells, or PBMCs.

Assay: immunoSEQ multiplex PCR; the TCRdb copy retains only in-frame clones and omits some. Counted here are under 150,000 clones, around 87% occurring once; the ten biggest clones make up around 2.3%. The sequence was collected from a man in his forties or fifties with active COVID-19. Material: peripheral blood.

The CDR3 loop reads CASSDQGLPEQYF. The CDR3 DNA is TGTGCCAGCTCAGATCAGGGGCTCCCCGAGCAGTACTTC. This chain uses TRBV18 with TRBJ2-7, with D possibly matching TRBD1 (6 bases). Trimming left V 5 bases short and J 6 bases short, with 14 bases between. This CDR3 region has 13 residues. Looked up from germline, CDR1 is KGHSH and CDR2 is LQKENI.